The clone carrying this TCR beta chain was seen ten or more times. The data were taken from a study of T cells after yellow fever vaccination. The germline CDR1 and CDR2 sequences are SGHRS and YFSETQ. The CDR3 has 13 amino acids. Trimming removed 6 bases from V and 3 bases from J, with 13 bases in between. Each CDR3 protein is one row after TCRdb ran MiXCR on the 5' RACE reads. Among a few hundred thousand distinct CDR3 sequences listed, 3% to 4.5% were seen once. The chain recombines TRBV5-1 with TRBJ2-7; maybe TRBD2 (6 bases). The source was PBMCs, collected 5 days after the yellow fever booster vaccination. The source of this sequence is a man younger than 35 who received the YFV17D yellow fever vaccine. CDR3 in amino acids: CASTAGEVYEQYF. CDR3 nucleotides: TGCGCCAGCACGGCCGGGGAGGTCTACGAGCAGTACTTC.